A selection of T cell receptor beta chains follows, all from one sample in a study of T cells in Graves' hyperthyroidism and ophthalmopathy. TCRdb passed the multiplex PCR reads through MiXCR, listing each CDR3 protein once. The sample consists of some 760,000 distinct CDR3 sequences, around 15% of them appearing once. Source material: blood. These receptors all stem from a young woman with Graves' hyperthyroidism. Each CDR3 is given with its conserved first and last residue. The order of the fields is clone size, D gene, V gene, J gene, CDR3 DNA, CDR3 protein. D genes are given only for firm matches. Only part of the rows carry a size: once, few, many, or a class if the clone is expanded.

size: many
D: .
V: TRBV7-9
J: TRBJ1-1
DNA: TGTGCCAGCAGCTTGAAGGGGAGCACTGAAGCTTTCTTT
CDR3: CASSLKGSTEAFF

size: .
D: .
V: TRBV7-3
J: TRBJ1-1
DNA: TGTGCCAGCAGCTTATGGGGGAATGGACTTGGTGAAGCTTTCTTT
CDR3: CASSLWGNGLGEAFF

size: few
D: .
V: TRBV28
J: TRBJ2-1
DNA: TGTGCCAGCAGTCGCCTCGGGGTCGGACAGACAAATGAGCAGTTCTTC
CDR3: CASSRLGVGQTNEQFF

size: many
D: TRBD2
V: TRBV2
J: TRBJ2-3
DNA: TGTGCCAGCAGTGAGCCAGCGGGAGGGGGCACAGATACGCAGTATTTT
CDR3: CASSEPAGGGTDTQYF

size: many
D: .
V: TRBV12-3/TRBV12-4
J: TRBJ2-3
DNA: TGTGCCAGCAGCTTAGGTCGGAGCACAGATACGCAGTATTTT
CDR3: CASSLGRSTDTQYF

size: many
D: .
V: TRBV12-3/TRBV12-4
J: TRBJ2-3
DNA: TGTGCCAGCAGTCCCCCTAGCGTCACAGATACGCAGTATTTT
CDR3: CASSPPSVTDTQYF

size: many
D: .
V: TRBV20-1
J: TRBJ1-2
DNA: TGCAGTGCTACCCCGACGGTGAACTATGGCTACACCTTC
CDR3: CSATPTVNYGYTF

size: many
D: .
V: TRBV3-1
J: TRBJ1-3
DNA: TGTGCCAGCAGCCAAGAGAAATGGCCTGGAAACACCATATATTTT
CDR3: CASSQEKWPGNTIYF

size: .
D: .
V: TRBV29-1
J: TRBJ1-1
DNA: TGCAGCGTTGCTGAACTAGTAGCTTTCTTT
CDR3: CSVAELVAFF

size: few
D: TRBD2
V: TRBV9
J: TRBJ2-7
DNA: TGTGCCAGCAGCCCGGGACTAGCGGGAGGCCAGCAGTACTTC
CDR3: CASSPGLAGGQQYF

size: few
D: .
V: TRBV18
J: TRBJ2-7
DNA: TGTGCCAGCTCACCGGATCTTAGTGGCGAGCAGTACTTC
CDR3: CASSPDLSGEQYF

size: .
D: TRBD1
V: TRBV20-1
J: TRBJ1-5
DNA: TGCAGTGCTCGGATCAGAGGGACAGGGTTCAATCAGCCCCAGCATTTT
CDR3: CSARIRGTGFNQPQHF

size: many
D: .
V: TRBV30
J: TRBJ1-2
DNA: TGTGCCTGGAACCCGCTCGGGGGCTACACCTTC
CDR3: CAWNPLGGYTF

size: .
D: .
V: TRBV29-1
J: TRBJ2-1
DNA: TGCAGCGTTGACAGGGGTCCTACGACCTACAATGAGCAGTTCTTC
CDR3: CSVDRGPTTYNEQFF

size: .
D: .
V: TRBV30
J: TRBJ2-2
DNA: TGTGCCTGCGACCACAGGGACACCGGGGAGCTGTTTTTT
CDR3: CACDHRDTGELFF

size: .
D: TRBD1
V: TRBV6-4
J: TRBJ2-3
DNA: TGTGCCAGCATCTGGGAGGCAGGGGGCGCAGCATCAGATACGCAGTATTTT
CDR3: CASIWEAGGAASDTQYF

size: many
D: .
V: TRBV18
J: TRBJ2-3
DNA: TGTGCCAGCTCACCGAAGGATCAGAGCACAGATACGCAGTATTTT
CDR3: CASSPKDQSTDTQYF

size: .
D: TRBD2
V: TRBV11-2
J: TRBJ2-3
DNA: TGTGCCAGCAGCCCAGCGGGAGGGCCGACAGATACGCAGTATTTT
CDR3: CASSPAGGPTDTQYF

size: .
D: .
V: TRBV27
J: TRBJ1-6
DNA: TGTGCCAGCAGTTTCGAAGGTTCCTATAATTCACCCCTCCACTTT
CDR3: CASSFEGSYNSPLHF

size: .
D: TRBD1
V: TRBV5-1
J: TRBJ1-6
DNA: TGCGCCAGCAGCTTGGACGGGAACAGGGGGCGAGTTTCACCCCTCCACTTT
CDR3: CASSLDGNRGRVSPLHF

size: many
D: .
V: TRBV7-9
J: TRBJ2-7
DNA: TGTGCCAGCAGCTTCCCTCTTACATCTACCTACGAGCAGTACTTC
CDR3: CASSFPLTSTYEQYF

size: few
D: .
V: TRBV24-1
J: TRBJ2-3
DNA: TGTGCCACCAGACACATGGAGGGGCTCACAGATACGCAGTATTTT
CDR3: CATRHMEGLTDTQYF

size: few
D: TRBD1
V: TRBV5-1
J: TRBJ1-4
DNA: TGCGCCAGCAGCCTTCAACCGGGACAGGGTTACGAAAAACTGTTTTTT
CDR3: CASSLQPGQGYEKLFF

size: many
D: .
V: TRBV6-2/TRBV6-3
J: TRBJ2-3
DNA: TGTGCCAGCAGTACCCGAACTAGCAGGCGAGCAGATACGCAGTATTTT
CDR3: CASSTRTSRRADTQYF

size: many
D: .
V: TRBV12-3/TRBV12-4
J: TRBJ2-7
DNA: TGTGCCAGCAGTTTCAGGACAGTGTCTTACGAGCAGTACTTC
CDR3: CASSFRTVSYEQYF

size: many
D: .
V: TRBV7-9
J: TRBJ2-1
DNA: TGTGCCAGCAGCTCATTCCGGGATAGAATGAACAATGAGCAGTTCTTC
CDR3: CASSSFRDRMNNEQFF

size: many
D: .
V: TRBV29-1
J: TRBJ2-7
DNA: TGCAGCGTTGAAGGGGGAGAGGGCCAGGGGGGCTACGAGCAGTACTTC
CDR3: CSVEGGEGQGGYEQYF

size: many
D: TRBD1
V: TRBV7-9
J: TRBJ1-5
DNA: TGTGCCAGCAGCCAAGGACAGGGCCAGCCCCAGCATTTT
CDR3: CASSQGQGQPQHF

size: many
D: TRBD2
V: TRBV11-2
J: TRBJ2-7
DNA: TGTGCCAGCAGCCCAATCCGGCGGGGAGGGGACGAGCAGTACTTC
CDR3: CASSPIRRGGDEQYF

size: many
D: .
V: TRBV11-2
J: TRBJ1-2
DNA: TGTGCCAGCAGCCACGGGGCGGGGGGCTACACCTTC
CDR3: CASSHGAGGYTF

size: many
D: .
V: TRBV7-8
J: TRBJ1-5
DNA: TGTGCCAGCAGCGACTCGACGGGGACTATAAATCAGCCCCAGCATTTT
CDR3: CASSDSTGTINQPQHF

size: many
D: .
V: TRBV2
J: TRBJ2-2
DNA: TGTGCCAGCAGTGAAGCGGGACTGGCTGGCGGGGAGCTGTTTTTT
CDR3: CASSEAGLAGGELFF

size: few
D: .
V: TRBV6-1
J: TRBJ2-4
DNA: TGTGCCAGCAGGAAGATTTTAGACAAAAACATTCAGTACTTC
CDR3: CASRKILDKNIQYF

size: .
D: TRBD2
V: TRBV19
J: TRBJ2-5
DNA: TGTGCCACCGAACCACCGGGACTAGCGGGACGTCGGGCCCAGTACTTC
CDR3: CATEPPGLAGRRAQYF

size: .
D: .
V: TRBV4-3
J: TRBJ2-1
DNA: TGCGCCAGCAGCCAAGCGCGGGCTCGGTCCTACAATGAGCAGTTCTTC
CDR3: CASSQARARSYNEQFF

size: .
D: .
V: TRBV7-9
J: TRBJ2-3
DNA: TGTGCCAGCAGCTTAGCGTGGACAGATACGCAGTATTTT
CDR3: CASSLAWTDTQYF

size: few
D: .
V: TRBV7-8
J: TRBJ1-5
DNA: TGTGCCAGCAGCCCCCAGTACCGTAGCAATCAGCCCCAGCATTTT
CDR3: CASSPQYRSNQPQHF

size: once
D: TRBD1
V: TRBV20-1
J: TRBJ2-7
DNA: TGCAGTGCTAGAGATCTAAGGGGGCAAGGCTACGAGCAGTACTTC
CDR3: CSARDLRGQGYEQYF

size: many
D: .
V: TRBV3-1
J: TRBJ1-5
DNA: TGTGCCAGCAGCCAAGGTCGGGGGAACAAGCCCCAGCATTTT
CDR3: CASSQGRGNKPQHF

size: few
D: TRBD1
V: TRBV6-4
J: TRBJ1-1
DNA: TGTGCCAGCAGGACCGGGACAGGGAACACTGAAGCTTTCTTT
CDR3: CASRTGTGNTEAFF

size: .
D: .
V: TRBV5-4
J: TRBJ1-4
DNA: TGTGCCAGCAGCGCGACAGGAAATGAAAAACTGTTTTTT
CDR3: CASSATGNEKLFF

size: .
D: TRBD1
V: TRBV19
J: TRBJ2-1
DNA: TGTGCCAGTAGTATCGGACAGGGGTATGGTGAGCAGTTCTTC
CDR3: CASSIGQGYGEQFF

size: many
D: TRBD1
V: TRBV6-1
J: TRBJ1-5
DNA: TGTGCCAGCGGTGACAGGGGGCGAGGTGATCAGCCCCAGCATTTT
CDR3: CASGDRGRGDQPQHF

size: .
D: .
V: TRBV27
J: TRBJ2-7
DNA: TGTGCCAGCAGTTTGACATTCAGCTCCGAGCAGTACTTC
CDR3: CASSLTFSSEQYF

size: few
D: .
V: TRBV14
J: TRBJ2-7
DNA: TGTGCCAGCAGCCAAGTCAGAGGCAGGGCGGCCTACGAGCAGTACTTC
CDR3: CASSQVRGRAAYEQYF

size: many
D: TRBD2
V: TRBV3-1
J: TRBJ2-3
DNA: TGTGCCAGCAGCCAAGGTCGGTGGGGCGGGAGGACCACAGATACGCAGTATTTT
CDR3: CASSQGRWGGRTTDTQYF

size: few
D: .
V: TRBV28
J: TRBJ2-1
DNA: TGTGCCAGCGAGGGCAGTTGGACTGAGCAGTTCTTC
CDR3: CASEGSWTEQFF

size: many
D: TRBD2
V: TRBV20-1
J: TRBJ2-3
DNA: TGCAGTGCTAGACCTAGCGGGAGATCAGATACGCAGTATTTT
CDR3: CSARPSGRSDTQYF

size: .
D: .
V: TRBV29-1
J: TRBJ2-7
DNA: TGCAGCGTTGTTTTGGGGGCGAGCACCTACGAGCAGTACTTC
CDR3: CSVVLGASTYEQYF

size: many
D: .
V: TRBV9
J: TRBJ2-3
DNA: TGTGCCAGCAGCGTAGCCCACCTAACAGATACGCAGTATTTT
CDR3: CASSVAHLTDTQYF

size: .
D: .
V: TRBV4-3
J: TRBJ1-1
DNA: TGCGCCAGCAGCCCGCAACCGGAAGTCGGGGCTGAAGCTTTCTTT
CDR3: CASSPQPEVGAEAFF

size: .
D: .
V: TRBV7-2
J: TRBJ1-6
DNA: TGTGCCAGCAGCTTAGTTCGGTCACCCCTCCACTTT
CDR3: CASSLVRSPLHF

size: .
D: TRBD1
V: TRBV6-6
J: TRBJ2-7
DNA: TGTGCCAGCAGTTACGACAGGGCCGCCTACGAGCAGTACTTC
CDR3: CASSYDRAAYEQYF

size: many
D: .
V: TRBV29-1
J: TRBJ1-1
DNA: TGCAGCGTTGAAGACAGCAAAAAAATAAACACTGAAGCTTTCTTT
CDR3: CSVEDSKKINTEAFF

size: few
D: .
V: TRBV25-1
J: TRBJ1-3
DNA: TGTGCCAGCTGGGCCTATCCGCGACGCGTGGATTCAGGAAACACCATATATTTT
CDR3: CASWAYPRRVDSGNTIYF

size: few
D: TRBD1
V: TRBV6-1
J: TRBJ1-1
DNA: TGTGCCAGCAAAGAACGGACAGGGAGGAAAATGAACACTGAAGCTTTCTTT
CDR3: CASKERTGRKMNTEAFF

size: .
D: TRBD1
V: TRBV20-1
J: TRBJ1-2
DNA: TGCAGTGCCAGAGACCGGGACAGGGGATTCAATGGCTACACCTTC
CDR3: CSARDRDRGFNGYTF

size: many
D: TRBD2
V: TRBV11-2
J: TRBJ2-1
DNA: TGTGCCAGCAGCTTAGTGATGGCTAGCGGGGCGTCCTTCCTCTACAATGAGCAGTTCTTC
CDR3: CASSLVMASGASFLYNEQFF

size: many
D: .
V: TRBV2
J: TRBJ1-2
DNA: TGTGCCAGCGGAAAGGGGGTGCCGAACTATGGCTACACCTTC
CDR3: CASGKGVPNYGYTF